A selection of T cell receptor beta chains follows, all from one sample in a study of blood T cell repertoires in COVID-19. Clones were sequenced by immunoSEQ multiplex PCR, and TCRdb holds only the in-frame ones, with some missing. The table includes roughly 68,000 clones, about 85% detected once. The sequenced material came from peripheral blood. These receptors were taken from a woman between 50 and 59 years old with COVID-19, enrolled during active disease. The CDR3 runs from the conserved cysteine through the conserved F or W. A D gene is named only where the DNA matches it firmly. Part of the rows lack a size; the others show once, few, many or a class for expanded clones.

. . TRBJ1-4 TRBV28 TGTGCCACCGTTGCAACTAATGAAAAACTGTTTTTT CATVATNEKLFF
. . TRBJ2-5 TRBV5-6 TGTGCCAGCAGCTTTGGTAGCGGACTGCAAGAGACCCAGTACTTC CASSFGSGLQETQYF
. . TRBJ2-7 TRBV6-5 TGTGCCAGCACCCTAAGCCGTTCCTACGAGCAGTACTTC CASTLSRSYEQYF
. . TRBJ1-3 TRBV9 TGTGCCAGCAGCGTAGCTATCGGAAACACCATATATTTT CASSVAIGNTIYF
. . TRBJ1-4 TRBV7-6 TGTGCCAGCAGCCCTAGGACAGCTCGTTCAACTAATGAAAAACTGTTTTTT CASSPRTARSTNEKLFF
. TRBD2 TRBJ2-7 TRBV3-1/TRBV3-2 TGTGCCAGCAGCCCCCTCGCGGGAGGTCCCTACGAGCAGTACTTC CASSPLAGGPYEQYF
once TRBD1 TRBJ2-2 TRBV5-1 TGCGCCAGCAGACGGACAGGGTTTGGGGCCGGGGAGCTGTTTTTT CASRRTGFGAGELFF
few TRBD2 TRBJ2-3 TRBV5-8 TGTGCCAGCAGCTTGCGAGGGAGGGCCCGGGGAGATACGCAGTATTTT CASSLRGRARGDTQYF
. . TRBJ1-4 TRBV12-3/TRBV12-4 TGTGCCAGCAGTTTCGGGGTTGAAAAACTGTTTTTT CASSFGVEKLFF
once . TRBJ2-7 TRBV3-1/TRBV3-2 TGTGCCAGCAGCCAAGCCTCTCAAAGGTTCACAGGGAGCGACGAGCAGTACTTC CASSQASQRFTGSDEQYF
. TRBD1 TRBJ1-2 TRBV6-2/TRBV6-3 TGTGCCAGCAGTTACGGAGGGGCAGGGGGCAGGAATGGCTACACCTTC CASSYGGAGGRNGYTF
. . TRBJ1-5 TRBV3-1/TRBV3-2 TGTGCCAGCAGCCAAGCCATGAATCAGCCCCAGCATTTT CASSQAMNQPQHF
once TRBD2 TRBJ2-3 TRBV6-1 TGTGCCAGCAGTCAAGACCCGGGACTAGTAGGTAGTACGCAGTATTTT CASSQDPGLVGSTQYF
. TRBD2 TRBJ2-3 TRBV19 TGTGCCAGTAGTGGCGGGGGGCCGTTAGATACGCAGTATTTT CASSGGGPLDTQYF
. . TRBJ2-1 TRBV7-8 TGTGCCAGCAGCTCTAGTGGGTCTACGGATGAGCAGTTCTTC CASSSSGSTDEQFF
. . TRBJ2-7 TRBV24-1 TGTGCCACCAGTGAGCCCCCTAACGAGCAGTACTTC CATSEPPNEQYF
. TRBD1 TRBJ1-1 TRBV6-6 TGTGCCAGCAGCCGAGGGACAGTGTTGCATGCCAACACTGAAGCTTTCTTT CASSRGTVLHANTEAFF
. TRBD1 TRBJ1-1 TRBV19 TGTGCCAGTAGCAGGACAGGTCTGAGCACTGAAGCTTTCTTT CASSRTGLSTEAFF
once . TRBJ2-1 TRBV19 TGTGCCAGTAGTATTCGTGGCGGAGAGCAGTTCTTC CASSIRGGEQFF
. TRBD2 TRBJ2-1 TRBV23-1 TGCGCCAGCAGTCTCACCCTCCTAGCGGGAGGGATTAATGAGCAGTTCTTC CASSLTLLAGGINEQFF
. . TRBJ2-1 TRBV28 TGTGCCAGCAGTTTCGACTCGCGGGTATACAATGAGCAGTTCTTC CASSFDSRVYNEQFF
. TRBD2 TRBJ2-1 TRBV27 TGTGCCAGCAGTTCTGCCGGCGGGGGTGAGCAGTTCTTC CASSSAGGGEQFF
. TRBD1 TRBJ2-5 TRBV7-9 TGTGCCAGCAGCTTTGGGACAGGGGGCTTTGAGACCCAGTACTTC CASSFGTGGFETQYF
once . TRBJ2-4 TRBV6-5 TGTGCCAGCAGCTCCCGAAGGGGGGGGGACATTCAGTACTTC CASSSRRGGDIQYF
. TRBD2 TRBJ2-7 TRBV5-5 TGTGCCAGCAGCTTGGGCGGGGGTCTCTCCTACGAGCAGTACTTC CASSLGGGLSYEQYF
once TRBD2 TRBJ2-3 TRBV4-2 TGTGCCAGCAGCCAATCGATAGGGCTAGCGGGAGCAACTGATACGCAGTATTTT CASSQSIGLAGATDTQYF
. . TRBJ1-5 TRBV19 TGTGCCAGTAGTAGGATCATAATAGGGGGACAGCCCCAGCATTTT CASSRIIIGGQPQHF
. . TRBJ2-3 TRBV13 TGTGCCAGCAGCTTGTCCCCGGCAGGGCGCACAGATACGCAGTATTTT CASSLSPAGRTDTQYF
. . TRBJ1-1 TRBV28 TGTGCCAGCAGTTTATTACAGGGAGTGATGAACACTGAAGCTTTCTTT CASSLLQGVMNTEAFF